Shown below are 27 T cell receptor beta chains from a single sample sequenced in a study of CD8+ T cells in alopecia areata. Described treatment: oral pan-JAK inhibitor, 5-10 mg twice daily. Reverse transcribed after extraction, RNA yielded cDNA as the sequencing template. The repertoire was sequenced with immunoSEQ multiplex PCR; TCRdb's copy has only in-frame clones and lacks some. In the table there are about 220,000 clones, roughly 56% of which are singletons. This sample comprised CD4+ T cells sorted from blood, obtained at week 4, from a patient treated with tofacitinib. These receptors were obtained from a human donor with alopecia areata.

The V and J genes are TRBV29-1 and TRBJ1-1, with TRBD1 as a possible D gene (5 bases). V was pared by 8 bases and J by 0 bases, with 16 bases between. The CDR3 has 14 residues. Germline loops: CDR1 SQVTM, CDR2 ANQGSEA. CDR3 residues: CSSRAGGLNTEAFF. The DNA of the CDR3 is TGCAGCTCCCGGGCCGGGGGTCTGAACACTGAAGCTTTCTTT. Supplemented by reference TRBV29-1 and TRBJ1-1, the full variable domain reads SAVISQKPSRDICQRGTSLTIQCQVDSQVTMMFWYRQQPGQSLTLIATANQGSEATYESGFVIDKFPISRPNLTFSTLTVSNMSPEDSSIYLCSSRAGGLNTEAFFGQGTRLTVV.

This clone was counted a few times. This chain uses TRBV6-1 with TRBJ1-5; D gene uncertain. Germline-derived CDR1 and CDR2 are MNHNS and SASEGT. The germline V and J ends were trimmed by 0 bases and 7 bases, with 7 bases remaining between them. The CDR3 sequence is 13 residues long. The CDR3 DNA reads TGTGCCAGCAGTGAAGCCTTGCGCCAGCCCCAGCATTTT. Amino acids: CASSEALRQPQHF.

The gene calls are TRBV30 and TRBJ1-2; D not resolved. V shed 4 bases and J shed 3 bases, with 9 bases lying between them. Germline values: CDR1 GTSNPN, CDR2 SVGIG (reference sequence). The CDR3 sequence is 12 residues long. CDR3 nucleotide sequence: TGTGCCTGGAAAGACGGACACTATGGCTACACCTTC. It encodes CAWKDGHYGYTF.

V usage is TRBV2 and J usage is TRBJ1-4, with unresolved D. This CDR3 spans 13 amino acids. Trimming removed 4 bases from V and 7 bases from J, with 10 bases in between. The V gene's germline CDR1 is SNHLY and CDR2 FYNNEI. The CDR3 loop is CASSVELGEKLFF. CDR3 in DNA: TGTGCCAGCAGTGTGGAACTTGGTGAAAAACTGTTTTTT.

This clone was recorded only once. The V gene is TRBV5-1, the J gene TRBJ2-3, with D unresolved. This CDR3 is 14 amino acids long. V lost 4 bases and J lost 5, with 14 bases in between. Looked up from germline, CDR1 is SGHRS and CDR2 is YFSETQ. The CDR3 DNA reads as TGCGCCAGCAGCCCCTCGACCTTAGGAGATACGCAGTATTTT. Protein product: CASSPSTLGDTQYF.

The chain carries TRBV6-5 and TRBJ2-6; D call uncertain. Trimming left V 1 base short and J 0 bases short, with 7 bases between. Germline assignment: CDR1 MNHEY and CDR2 SVGAGI. The CDR3 has 16 residues. The CDR3 here is CASSYLMSSGANVLTF. In DNA, the CDR3 is TGTGCCAGCAGTTACTTGATGAGCTCTGGGGCCAACGTCCTGACTTTC.

The V gene is TRBV29-1, the J gene TRBJ2-7, with D possibly TRBD1 on 5 matching bases. Germline lookup yields CDR1 SQVTM and CDR2 ANQGSEA. Trimming removed 7 bases from V and 2 bases from J, with 18 bases in between. The CDR3 extends over 14 amino acids. The CDR3 bases are TGCAGCGCTGGAGAGGACAAGGGAACCTACGAGCAGTACTTC. The encoded protein is CSAGEDKGTYEQYF.

The chain uses TRBV5-1 and TRBJ2-7, with D maybe TRBD1 (6 bases). This CDR3 spans 14 amino acids. Germline-derived CDR1 and CDR2 are SGHRS and YFSETQ. Trimming took 1 base from V and 5 from J, leaving 13 bases between them. This CDR3 is CASSLLQGKDEQYF. The CDR3 DNA reads TGCGCCAGCAGCTTGTTGCAGGGGAAGGACGAGCAGTACTTC.

This clone was observed a handful of times. The chain joins TRBV27 to TRBJ1-1, with 7 bases fitting TRBD1. Losses at the gene ends were 5 bases for V and 1 base for J; bases not matched to a gene: 10. CDR1 MNHEY and CDR2 SMNVEV come from the germline V gene (reference sequence). The CDR3 length is 16 residues. In DNA form, the CDR3 reads TGTGCCAGCAGTACAATACGGACAGGCCGGAACACTGAAGCTTTCTTT. Translating it yields CASSTIRTGRNTEAFF.

This chain joins TRBV13 and TRBJ2-7; possibly TRBD1 for D (5 bases). Germline V lookup: CDR1 PRHDT, CDR2 FYEKMQ (reference sequence). V lost 4 bases, J lost 6 bases, and 13 bases lay in between. CDR3 length: 13 amino acids. The CDR3 nucleotides read TGTGCCAGCAGCTGGCAGGGCCTCGGCGAGCAGTACTTC. Translating it yields CASSWQGLGEQYF.

The genes are TRBV5-1 and TRBJ1-1, with D unclear. Trimming pared 6 bases from V and 3 bases from J, leaving 15 bases between. The CDR3 contains 14 residues. Germline CDR1 reads SGHRS; CDR2 reads YFSETQ. The CDR3 coding sequence is TGCGCCAGCACTAGCCGGACTGGGGACACTGAAGCTTTCTTT. Residues: CASTSRTGDTEAFF.

The chain carries TRBV30 and TRBJ1-2; perhaps TRBD1 as D (5 bases). CDR1 is GTSNPN and CDR2 is SVGIG in the germline V gene (reference sequence). V lost 4 bases and J 4 bases, leaving 10 bases between the germline ends. The length of the CDR3 is 12 residues. This CDR3 reads CAWNRGPYGYTF. CDR3 nucleotides: TGTGCCTGGAACCGGGGCCCCTATGGCTACACCTTC. Full variable domain (remainder filled in from reference TRBV30 and TRBJ1-2): SQTIHQWPATLVQPVGSPLSLECTVEGTSNPNLYWYRQAAGRGLQLLFYSVGIGQISSEVPQNLSASRPQDRQFILSSKKLLLSDSGFYLCAWNRGPYGYTFGSGTRLTVV.

The genes are TRBV10-3 and TRBJ1-1; D uncertain. Looked up from germline, CDR1 is ENHRY and CDR2 is SYGVKD. CDR3 length: 12 residues. V lost 6 bases and J lost 7, with 12 bases in between. CDR3 coding DNA: TGTGCCATCAGGGGCCCCGGGGTTGAAGCTTTCTTT. This encodes CAIRGPGVEAFF.

This clone was detected a few times. The rearrangement joins TRBV29-1 to TRBJ2-7; maybe TRBD2 (5 bases). V dropped 8 bases and J dropped 12 bases, with 20 bases sitting between them. Per germline, CDR1 SQVTM and CDR2 ANQGSEA. CDR3 length: 11 amino acids. The DNA for the CDR3 is TGCAGCCCTCCCCCCTCTAGCCGTTGGTACTTC. It encodes CSPPPSSRWYF.

This sequence joins TRBV28 and TRBJ1-1; TRBD1 might be the D (5 bases). This CDR3 comprises 12 residues. V lost 5 bases and J lost 7, with 11 bases in between. Germline lookup yields CDR1 MDHEN and CDR2 SYDVKM. CDR3 nucleotides: TGTGCCAGCAGTACACCTAGGGGTGAAGCTTTCTTT. It yields the protein CASSTPRGEAFF.

This chain links TRBV6-1 with TRBJ2-5; tentatively, D is TRBD1 (5 bases). The V and J ends lost 0 bases and 7 bases respectively, with 9 bases between them. CDR3 length equals 13 residues. The germline V gene has CDR1 MNHNS and CDR2 SASEGT. As DNA, the CDR3 is TGTGCCAGCAGTGAAGCGTTGCAGGGGACCCAGTACTTC. As protein: CASSEALQGTQYF.

This chain joins TRBV6-1 and TRBJ2-7, with a tentative D call TRBD2 (5 bases). This CDR3 is built from 11 residues. Trimming left V 6 bases short and J 6 bases short, with 9 bases between. Germline-derived CDR1 and CDR2 are MNHNS and SASEGT. The CDR3, as DNA: TGTGCCAGCAGGTCTGAGGGCGAGCAGTACTTC. Amino acids: CASRSEGEQYF.

V usage is TRBV6-6 and J usage is TRBJ2-4; D is ambiguous. Germline loops: CDR1 MNHNY, CDR2 SVGAGI (reference sequence). The V and J ends lost 6 bases and 10 bases respectively, with 13 bases between them. This CDR3 comprises 12 residues. CDR3 sequence reads: CASSSVGTIQYF. CDR3 nucleotide sequence: TGTGCCAGCAGCAGTGTGGGAACGATTCAGTACTTC.

The chain combines TRBV25-1 with TRBJ1-1; possibly TRBD1 for D (5 bases). The CDR3 length is 14 residues. Germline CDR1 and CDR2: MGHDK and SYGVNS. The V end lost 3 bases, the J end lost 9 bases, and 17 bases lay between the germline ends. DNA for the CDR3: TGTGCCAGCAGTGAGCTTATACAGGACGGAAAAGCTTTCTTT. Translating gives CASSELIQDGKAFF.

The chain combines TRBV19 with TRBJ1-2; D unresolved. Germline V gene data show CDR1 as LNHDA and CDR2 as SQIVND (reference sequence). Trimming took off 5 bases at V and 0 bases at J, with 10 bases between the two ends. The CDR3 length is 14 residues. CDR3 sequence: CASSLLTTNYGYTF. In DNA form, the CDR3 reads TGTGCCAGTAGTCTACTGACAACTAACTATGGCTACACCTTC.

The chain has TRBV5-1 and TRBJ1-1; D gene unclear. Trimming took off 1 base at V and 1 base at J, with 5 bases between the two ends. Germline V gene data show CDR1 as SGHRS and CDR2 as YFSETQ. The CDR3 covers 13 residues. This chain's CDR3 is CASSLWQNTEAFF. CDR3 in DNA: TGCGCCAGCAGCTTGTGGCAGAACACTGAAGCTTTCTTT.

The J gene is TRBJ2-3, the V gene TRBV29-1; 10 nucleotides line up with TRBD2. The CDR3 loop spans 16 amino acids. Looked up from germline, CDR1 is SQVTM and CDR2 is ANQGSEA. The V gene end was trimmed by 8 bases and the J gene end by 3 bases; junction bases not matched to a gene: 14. CDR3 in DNA: TGCAGCTCGGTCCCCCTAGCGGGGGCGGTTACAGATACGCAGTATTTT. It codes for CSSVPLAGAVTDTQYF.

The chain combines TRBV29-1 with TRBJ2-1, with 10 bases aligning to TRBD2. The CDR3 consists of 14 residues. The germline V gene has CDR1 SQVTM and CDR2 ANQGSEA. J lost 4 bases, V lost 5 bases, and 5 bases had no gene match. In DNA, the CDR3 is TGCAGCGTTAAAAGCGGGGGGGTTTACAATGAGCAGTTCTTC. Translation: CSVKSGGVYNEQFF.

This clone has just a few counts. V is TRBV7-2 and J is TRBJ1-4; D is ambiguous. V was shortened by 1 base and J by 3 bases, with 3 bases between the two germline ends. Germline values: CDR1 SGHTA, CDR2 FQGNSA. The CDR3 extends over 13 amino acids. The CDR3 sequence: CASSLGANEKLFF. CDR3 bases: TGTGCCAGCAGCTTAGGAGCTAATGAAAAACTGTTTTTT.

The chain links TRBV10-3 to TRBJ1-5; no firm D call. V lost 6 bases, J lost 1 base, and 4 bases lay in between. Looked up from germline, CDR1 is ENHRY and CDR2 is SYGVKD. This CDR3 comprises 12 residues. CDR3: CAIRDSNQPQHF. The CDR3 DNA is TGTGCCATCAGGGACAGCAATCAGCCCCAGCATTTT.

Comment on this clone: Other DNA variants within this sample encode the same CDR3. J is TRBJ1-2 and V is TRBV29-1; D call uncertain. V lost 3 bases and J lost 2, with 4 bases in between. This CDR3 is built from 11 residues. The V gene's germline CDR1 is SQVTM and CDR2 ANQGSEA. The CDR3 sequence: CSVDRNYGYTF. In DNA form, the CDR3 reads TGCAGCGTTGATAGGAACTATGGCTACACCTTC.

The V call is TRBV29-1, the J call TRBJ2-5; 7 nucleotides match TRBD2. V dropped 4 bases and J dropped 5; count of bases not matched to a gene: 4. CDR1 SQVTM and CDR2 ANQGSEA come from the germline V gene. This CDR3 is built from 12 residues. CDR3 region: CSVGEGTETQYF. The CDR3 region has the DNA TGCAGCGTTGGGGAGGGGACGGAGACCCAGTACTTC.